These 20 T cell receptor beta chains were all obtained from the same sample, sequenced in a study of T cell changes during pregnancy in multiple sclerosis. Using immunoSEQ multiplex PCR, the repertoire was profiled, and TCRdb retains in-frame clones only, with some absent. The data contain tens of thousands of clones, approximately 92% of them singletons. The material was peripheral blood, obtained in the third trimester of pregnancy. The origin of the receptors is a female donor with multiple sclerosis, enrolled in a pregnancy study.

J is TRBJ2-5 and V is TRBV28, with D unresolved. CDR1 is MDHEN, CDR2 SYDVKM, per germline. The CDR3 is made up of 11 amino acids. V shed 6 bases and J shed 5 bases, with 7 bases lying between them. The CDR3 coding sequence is TGTGCCAGCAGCCCACAGGAGACCCAGTACTTC. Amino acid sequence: CASSPQETQYF.

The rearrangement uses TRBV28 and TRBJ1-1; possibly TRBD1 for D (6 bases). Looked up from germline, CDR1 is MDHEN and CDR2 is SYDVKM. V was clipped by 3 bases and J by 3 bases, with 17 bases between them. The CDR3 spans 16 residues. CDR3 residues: CASSFGGLIGYTEAFF. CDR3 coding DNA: TGTGCCAGCAGTTTCGGGGGGCTAATTGGGTACACTGAAGCTTTCTTT.

The CDR3, as DNA: TGTGCCAGCTCGTTGGAAGGACTAGCGGGCGATGAGCAGTTCTTC. Residues: CASSLEGLAGDEQFF. The chain links TRBV13 to TRBJ2-1, with 11 bases lining up with TRBD2. Germline-derived CDR1 and CDR2 are PRHDT and FYEKMQ (reference sequence). The ends lost 8 bases at V and 8 bases at J; junction bases unmatched: 11. The CDR3 sequence is 15 residues long.

The CDR3 DNA follows: TGTGCCATCAGTGAGATGATGGCAGCGGAGGGGCAGTACTTC. Protein: CAISEMMAAEGQYF. This chain connects TRBV10-3 to TRBJ2-7; perhaps TRBD2 as D (6 bases). V was shortened by 2 bases and J by 9 bases, with 17 bases between the two germline ends. Germline values: CDR1 ENHRY, CDR2 SYGVKD. There are 14 residues in the CDR3.

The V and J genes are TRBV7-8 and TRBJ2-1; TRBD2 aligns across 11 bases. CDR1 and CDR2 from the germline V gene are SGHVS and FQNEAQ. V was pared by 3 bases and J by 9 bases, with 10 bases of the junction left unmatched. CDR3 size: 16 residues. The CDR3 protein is CASSFGGTSGRVEQFF. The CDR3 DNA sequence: TGTGCCAGCAGCTTTGGGGGGACTAGCGGTAGGGTTGAGCAGTTCTTC.

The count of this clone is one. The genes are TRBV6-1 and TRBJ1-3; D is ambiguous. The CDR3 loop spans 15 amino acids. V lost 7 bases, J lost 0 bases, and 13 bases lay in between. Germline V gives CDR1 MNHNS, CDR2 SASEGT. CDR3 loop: CASTGTRISGNTIYF. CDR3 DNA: TGTGCCAGCACAGGAACAAGGATCTCTGGAAACACCATATATTTT.

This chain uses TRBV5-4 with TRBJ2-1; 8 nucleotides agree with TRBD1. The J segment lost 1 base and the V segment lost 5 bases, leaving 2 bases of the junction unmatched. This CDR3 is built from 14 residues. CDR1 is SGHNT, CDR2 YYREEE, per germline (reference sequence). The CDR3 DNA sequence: TGTGCCAGCAGGCGACAGGGGTCCTACAATGAGCAGTTCTTC. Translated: CASRRQGSYNEQFF.

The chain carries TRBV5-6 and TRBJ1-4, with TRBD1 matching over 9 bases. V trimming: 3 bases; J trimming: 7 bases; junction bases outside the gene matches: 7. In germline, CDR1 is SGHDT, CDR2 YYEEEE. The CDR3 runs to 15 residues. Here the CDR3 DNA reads TGTGCCAGCAGCTCATTTGGGACAGGGAGTGAAAAACTGTTTTTT. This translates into CASSSFGTGSEKLFF.

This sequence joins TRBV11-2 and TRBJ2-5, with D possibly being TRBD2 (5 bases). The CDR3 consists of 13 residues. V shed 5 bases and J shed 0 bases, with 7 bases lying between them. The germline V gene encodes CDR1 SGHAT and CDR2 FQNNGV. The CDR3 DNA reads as TGTGCCAGCAGCAAGCGGTACCAAGAGACCCAGTACTTC. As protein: CASSKRYQETQYF.

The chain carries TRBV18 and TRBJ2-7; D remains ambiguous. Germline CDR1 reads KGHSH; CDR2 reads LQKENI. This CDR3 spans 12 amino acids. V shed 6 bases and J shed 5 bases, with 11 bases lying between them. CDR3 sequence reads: CASSGSLDEQYF. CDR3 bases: TGTGCCAGCTCCGGTAGCCTAGACGAGCAGTACTTC. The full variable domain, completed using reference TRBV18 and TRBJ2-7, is NAGVMQNPRHLVRRRGQEARLRCSPMKGHSHVYWYRQLPEEGLKFMVYLQKENIIDESGMPKERFSAEFPKEGPSILRIQQVVRGDSAAYFCASSGSLDEQYFGPGTRLTVT.

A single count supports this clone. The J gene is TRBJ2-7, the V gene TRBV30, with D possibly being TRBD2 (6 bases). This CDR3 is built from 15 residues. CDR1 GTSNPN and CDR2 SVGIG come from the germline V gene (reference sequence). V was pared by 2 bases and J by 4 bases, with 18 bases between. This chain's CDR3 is CAWSPRSGWLYEQYF. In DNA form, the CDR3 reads TGTGCCTGGAGTCCAAGAAGCGGGTGGTTGTACGAGCAGTACTTC. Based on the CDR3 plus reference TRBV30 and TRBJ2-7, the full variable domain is SQTIHQWPATLVQPVGSPLSLECTVEGTSNPNLYWYRQAAGRGLQLLFYSVGIGQISSEVPQNLSASRPQDRQFILSSKKLLLSDSGFYLCAWSPRSGWLYEQYFGPGTRLTVT.

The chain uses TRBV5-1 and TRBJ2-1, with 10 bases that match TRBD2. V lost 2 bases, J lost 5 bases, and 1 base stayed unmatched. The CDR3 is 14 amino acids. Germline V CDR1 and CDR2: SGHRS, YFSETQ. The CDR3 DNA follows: TGCGCCAGCAGCTTCCTAGCGGGAGACAATGAGCAGTTCTTC. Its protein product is CASSFLAGDNEQFF.

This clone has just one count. The CDR3 DNA sequence: TGTGCCAGCAGCGTAGGATTCCTAGGAGGAAACACCATATATTTT. Protein: CASSVGFLGGNTIYF. The chain couples TRBV9 to TRBJ1-3; D ambiguous. Germline CDR1 is SGDLS and CDR2 is YYNGEE. This CDR3 is built from 15 residues. The germline V and J ends were trimmed by 0 bases and 4 bases, with 11 bases remaining between them. Supplemented by reference TRBV9 and TRBJ1-3, the full variable domain reads DSGVTQTPKHLITATGQRVTLRCSPRSGDLSVYWYQQSLDQGLQFLIQYYNGEERAKGNILERFSAQQFPDLHSELNLSSLELGDSALYFCASSVGFLGGNTIYFGEGSWLTVV.

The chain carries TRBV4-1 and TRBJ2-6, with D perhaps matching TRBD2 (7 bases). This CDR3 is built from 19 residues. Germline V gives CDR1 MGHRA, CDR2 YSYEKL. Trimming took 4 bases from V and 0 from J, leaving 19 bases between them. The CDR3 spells CASSLPREGGFSGANVLTF. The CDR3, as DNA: TGCGCCAGCAGCCTTCCCAGGGAGGGGGGTTTCTCTGGGGCCAACGTCCTGACTTTC.

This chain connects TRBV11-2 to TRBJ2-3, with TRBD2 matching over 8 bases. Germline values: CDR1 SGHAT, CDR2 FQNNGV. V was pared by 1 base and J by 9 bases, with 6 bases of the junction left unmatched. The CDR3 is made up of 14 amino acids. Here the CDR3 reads CASSLAGGPETQYF. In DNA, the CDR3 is TGTGCCAGCAGCTTAGCGGGAGGGCCGGAGACGCAGTATTTT.

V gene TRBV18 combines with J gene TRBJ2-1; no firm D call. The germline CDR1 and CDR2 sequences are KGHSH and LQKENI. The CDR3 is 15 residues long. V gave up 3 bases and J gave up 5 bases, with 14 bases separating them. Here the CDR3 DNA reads TGTGCCAGCTCACCCCGGGTCCGACTTGACAATGAGCAGTTCTTC. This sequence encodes CASSPRVRLDNEQFF.

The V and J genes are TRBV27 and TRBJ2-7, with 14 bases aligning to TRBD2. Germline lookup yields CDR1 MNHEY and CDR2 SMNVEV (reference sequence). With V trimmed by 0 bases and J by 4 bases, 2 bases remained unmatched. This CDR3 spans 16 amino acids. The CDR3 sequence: CASSLSGTSGSYEQYF. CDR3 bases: TGTGCCAGCAGTTTATCCGGGACTAGCGGGAGTTACGAGCAGTACTTC.

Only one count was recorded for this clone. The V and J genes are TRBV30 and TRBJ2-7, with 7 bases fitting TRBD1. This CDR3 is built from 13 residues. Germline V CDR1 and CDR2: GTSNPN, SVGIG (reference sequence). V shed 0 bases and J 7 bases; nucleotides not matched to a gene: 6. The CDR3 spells CAWSVGQGVEQYF. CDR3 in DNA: TGTGCCTGGAGTGTCGGGCAGGGGGTAGAGCAGTACTTC. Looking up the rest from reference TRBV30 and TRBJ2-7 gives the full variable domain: SQTIHQWPATLVQPVGSPLSLECTVEGTSNPNLYWYRQAAGRGLQLLFYSVGIGQISSEVPQNLSASRPQDRQFILSSKKLLLSDSGFYLCAWSVGQGVEQYFGPGTRLTVT.

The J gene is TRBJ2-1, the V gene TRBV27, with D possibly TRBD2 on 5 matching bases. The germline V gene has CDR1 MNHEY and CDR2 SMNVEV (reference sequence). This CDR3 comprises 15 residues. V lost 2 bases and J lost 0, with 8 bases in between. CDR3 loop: CASSLARDSYNEQFF. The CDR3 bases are TGTGCCAGCAGTTTAGCCCGGGACTCCTACAATGAGCAGTTCTTC.

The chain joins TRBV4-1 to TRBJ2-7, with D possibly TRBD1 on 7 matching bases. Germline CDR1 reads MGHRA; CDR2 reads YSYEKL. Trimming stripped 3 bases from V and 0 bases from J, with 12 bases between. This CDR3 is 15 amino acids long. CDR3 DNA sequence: TGCGCCAGCAGCCAGGAGGGACAGCTCTCCTACGAGCAGTACTTC. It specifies CASSQEGQLSYEQYF.